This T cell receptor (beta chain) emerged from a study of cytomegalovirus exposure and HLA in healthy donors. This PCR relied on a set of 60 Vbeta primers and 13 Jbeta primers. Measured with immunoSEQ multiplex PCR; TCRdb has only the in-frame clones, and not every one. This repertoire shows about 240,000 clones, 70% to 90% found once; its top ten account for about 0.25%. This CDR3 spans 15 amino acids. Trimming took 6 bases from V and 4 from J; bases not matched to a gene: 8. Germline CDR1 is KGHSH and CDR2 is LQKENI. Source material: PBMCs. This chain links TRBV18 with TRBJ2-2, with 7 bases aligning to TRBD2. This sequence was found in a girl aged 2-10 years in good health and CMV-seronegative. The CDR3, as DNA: TGTGCCAGCTCGCTGCTAGCGGACGTCACCGGGGAGCTGTTTTTT. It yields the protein CASSLLADVTGELFF.